The present T cell receptor (beta chain) was sequenced within a study of blood T cell repertoires in COVID-19. Per the study methods: The authors estimated nucleated cell counts from reference gene primer amplification. TCRdb's copy holds only in-frame clones and misses some; the assay was immunoSEQ multiplex PCR. The V and J calls and clone size are taken from that table; D and trimming were inferred from the DNA. The data hold 300,000 to 400,000 clones, with 80% to 90% observed a single time. The V and J ends lost 3 bases and 7 bases respectively, with 13 bases between them. Germline V CDR1 and CDR2: MNHNS, SASEGT. This CDR3 spans 13 amino acids.

The J gene is TRBJ2-7, the V gene TRBV6-1; D is perhaps TRBD2 (5 bases). The origin of this receptor is a man younger than 45 with COVID-19, enrolled during active disease. Sequenced sample: peripheral blood. The CDR3 loop reads CASSEFPPGEQYF. The CDR3 nucleotides read TGTGCCAGCAGTGAGTTCCCACCGGGAGAGCAGTACTTC.